Sequencing of this T cell receptor beta chain was carried out in a study of CD8 T cells in Susac syndrome. The CDR3 sequence is 15 residues long. CDR1 is MDHEN, CDR2 SYDVKM, per germline. The V and J ends lost 4 bases and 3 bases, in that order; junction bases with no gene match: 7. A remark on this clonotype: The antigen remains unidentified.

Study-level points and caveats: In its TCR sequencing and HLA analysis, the study acknowledged that the number of individuals was relatively small.

Negative isolation was used for CD8+ and CD4+ T cells, and FACS enrichment was applied to TEMRA cells. Roughly 0.5 to 1 ug RNA was reverse transcribed with random hexamers. Across 54 Vbeta and 13 Jbeta, TCR beta CDR3 was amplified with immunoSEQ multiplex PCR. TCRdb redid the calling of the immunoSEQ multiplex PCR reads with MiXCR, one entry per CDR3 protein. This table holds a few hundred thousand distinct CDR3 sequences, about 90% found once. The source of this sequence is a human donor with multiple sclerosis. This rearrangement joins TRBV28 to TRBJ2-7; 9 bases are shared with TRBD1. Sequencing input: CD4+ T cells from PBMCs. In DNA form, the CDR3 reads TGTGCCAGCAGTTCGACCGGGACAGGGATCTACGAGCAGTACTTC. This encodes CASSSTGTGIYEQYF.